This entry lists 15 T cell receptor beta chains sequenced from one sample in a study of cytomegalovirus exposure and HLA in healthy donors. Vbeta (60) and Jbeta (13) primers were used in the PCR. Using immunoSEQ multiplex PCR, the repertoire was profiled, and TCRdb retains in-frame clones only, with some absent. The profile shows roughly 99,000 clones, around 72% of them singletons. Source material: PBMCs. These receptors all come from a male donor in good health and CMV-seronegative.

The rearrangement joins TRBV5-1 to TRBJ2-7; 7 nucleotides align to TRBD1. V shed 3 bases, J shed 1 base, and the junction held 10 bases outside the gene matches. The germline V gene has CDR1 SGHRS and CDR2 YFSETQ. The CDR3 sequence is 16 residues long. CDR3 residues: CASSWGRTGESYEQYF. In nucleotides, the CDR3 is TGCGCCAGCAGCTGGGGACGGACAGGAGAATCCTACGAGCAGTACTTC. The full variable domain, with the rest looked up from reference TRBV5-1 and TRBJ2-7, is KAGVTQTPRYLIKTRGQQVTLSCSPISGHRSVSWYQQTPGQGLQFLFEYFSETQRNKGNFPGRFSGRQFSNSRSEMNVSTLELGDSALYLCASSWGRTGESYEQYFGPGTRLTVT.

The V call is TRBV9, the J call TRBJ2-1; 9 bases map to TRBD2. The ends lost 4 bases at V and 2 bases at J; junction bases unmatched: 7. This CDR3 spans 16 amino acids. Germline V CDR1 and CDR2: SGDLS, YYNGEE. The CDR3 nucleotides are TGTGCCAGCAGCACCCGACTAGCGGCCGCCTACAATGAGCAGTTCTTC. As protein: CASSTRLAAAYNEQFF.

The genes are TRBV5-1 and TRBJ2-7; 12 bases align to TRBD1. Trimming cost V 3 bases and J 1 base; bases outside gene matches: 5. CDR3 size: 16 residues. Per germline, CDR1 SGHRS and CDR2 YFSETQ. The CDR3 here is CASSSGTGGESYEQYF. The CDR3 region has the DNA TGCGCCAGCAGCTCCGGGACAGGGGGCGAATCCTACGAGCAGTACTTC.

The rearrangement uses TRBV13 and TRBJ2-5; a weak D match, TRBD1 (5 bases). The CDR3 length is 14 residues. The germline V gene encodes CDR1 PRHDT and CDR2 FYEKMQ (reference sequence). The V end lost 8 bases, the J end lost 2 bases, and 15 bases lay between the germline ends. The CDR3 reads CASAWWGIQETQYF. The CDR3 DNA reads TGTGCCAGCGCCTGGTGGGGCATTCAAGAGACCCAGTACTTC.

The chain recombines TRBV6-5 with TRBJ2-2, with TRBD1 identical over 7 bases. Germline V gene lookup returns CDR1 MNHEY and CDR2 SVGAGI. The CDR3 extends over 14 amino acids. Trimming at V came to 8 bases and at J to 3 bases, leaving 6 bases not matched to a gene. In DNA, the CDR3 is TGTGCCAGCCTAAGGGGGCGCGACACCGGGGAGCTGTTTTTT. Protein sequence: CASLRGRDTGELFF.

Comment on this clone: Other DNA sequences from this sample encode an identical CDR3 as well. The J gene is TRBJ2-7, the V gene TRBV7-9, with 11 positions matching TRBD2. Germline V CDR1 and CDR2: SEHNR, FQNEAQ (reference sequence). Unmatched junction bases numbered 1, after V lost 6 bases and J lost 0 bases. This CDR3 spans 14 amino acids. CDR3 amino acids: CASSLAGGSYEQYF. Written as DNA, the CDR3 is TGTGCCAGCAGTCTAGCGGGAGGCTCCTACGAGCAGTACTTC.

This chain uses TRBV7-9 with TRBJ2-4, with D perhaps matching TRBD2 (5 bases). This CDR3 comprises 15 residues. Trimming removed 4 bases at V and 8 bases at J, with 18 bases between. Germline V lookup: CDR1 SEHNR, CDR2 FQNEAQ (reference sequence). CDR3 loop: CASSSTAAVRYIQYF. The CDR3 DNA reads as TGTGCCAGCAGCTCAACCGCAGCGGTGCGGTACATTCAGTACTTC.

This chain joins TRBV7-3 and TRBJ2-5; a possible D gene is TRBD2 (5 bases). Trimming pared 3 bases from V and 5 bases from J, leaving 16 bases between. CDR3 length: 15 amino acids. Germline CDR1 and CDR2: SGHTA and FQGTGA. The DNA of the CDR3 is TGTGCCAGCAGCTTGAGGGCCGTGCTAGGCGAGACCCAGTACTTC. Protein: CASSLRAVLGETQYF.

This clone has a single count. The rearrangement joins TRBV6-5 to TRBJ1-4; D possibly corresponds to TRBD1 (6 bases). Germline CDR1 and CDR2: MNHEY and SVGAGI. The V gene lost 6 bases and the J gene lost 7 bases, with 9 bases spanning the gap. This CDR3 has 12 amino acids. Written as DNA, the CDR3 is TGTGCCAGCAGGCAGGACAGTGAAAAACTGTTTTTT. Its protein is CASRQDSEKLFF.

The V call is TRBV9, the J call TRBJ2-5; 10 nucleotides align to TRBD2. With 2 bases clipped from V and 4 bases from J, the junction kept 8 bases outside the gene matches. This CDR3 comprises 16 residues. CDR1 and CDR2 (germline): SGDLS, YYNGEE. CDR3 DNA: TGTGCCAGCAGCGTTTTCGAGCGGGAGGGCCTAGAGACCCAGTACTTC. Amino acid sequence: CASSVFEREGLETQYF.

The chain joins TRBV27 to TRBJ2-7; 9 bases fit TRBD2. Trimming took 5 bases from V and 9 from J; bases not matched to a gene: 8. Germline assignment: CDR1 MNHEY and CDR2 SMNVEV (reference sequence). The CDR3 contains 13 residues. Here the CDR3 reads CASSGGGRVRQYF. The CDR3 DNA follows: TGTGCCAGCAGTGGTGGCGGGAGGGTTCGGCAGTACTTC.

The chain employs TRBV5-1 and TRBJ2-3, with 12 bases fitting TRBD2. Germline-derived CDR1 and CDR2 are SGHRS and YFSETQ. The CDR3 consists of 16 residues. The V gene end was trimmed by 4 bases and the J gene end by 0 bases; junction bases not matched to a gene: 3. CDR3 nucleotide sequence: TGCGCCAGCAGCAACGGACTAGCGGGAAGCACAGATACGCAGTATTTT. This codes for CASSNGLAGSTDTQYF.

This clone was detected a few times. V gene TRBV4-1 combines with J gene TRBJ2-7, with TRBD1 identical over 8 bases. Germline CDR1 and CDR2: MGHRA and YSYEKL. The CDR3 runs 15 residues. Trimming took 1 base from V and 2 from J; bases not matched to a gene: 4. CDR3 nucleotides: TGCGCCAGCAGCCAAGGTCGGGACAGGCCCTACGAGCAGTACTTC. Its protein product is CASSQGRDRPYEQYF.

The J gene is TRBJ2-1, the V gene TRBV7-8; TRBD2 might be the D (6 bases). V lost 3 bases and J lost 7, with 10 bases in between. CDR1 is SGHVS and CDR2 is FQNEAQ in the germline V gene. CDR3 length: 13 amino acids. The CDR3 sequence: CASSFGTSNEQFF. The DNA for the CDR3 is TGTGCCAGCAGCTTCGGGACTTCGAATGAGCAGTTCTTC.

This clone occurred a few times. The rearrangement joins TRBV7-3 to TRBJ2-7, with D unclear. CDR1 is SGHTA, CDR2 FQGTGA, per germline. The CDR3 loop spans 13 amino acids. Trimming took 5 bases from V and 1 from J, leaving 9 bases between them. The CDR3 here is CASSPGMSYEQYF. CDR3 DNA sequence: TGTGCCAGCAGCCCCGGTATGTCCTACGAGCAGTACTTC.